These 3 T cell receptor beta chains originate from one sample sequenced in a study of T cell responses to AZD1222 COVID-19 vaccine. Some clones are missing from TCRdb's copy, which holds only in-frame ones; the method was immunoSEQ multiplex PCR. The table lists 150,000 or so clones, nearly 95% of them singletons, with approximately 2.3% in the top ten. Sequencing was performed on peripheral blood, taken on day 0 of AZD1222 vaccination. The receptors were sampled from an adult in good health.

The rearrangement joins TRBV14 to TRBJ2-7; D is uncertain. Germline CDR1 and CDR2: SGHDN and FVKESK. The CDR3 loop spans 16 amino acids. Trimming took off 0 bases at V and 0 bases at J, with 12 bases between the two ends. In nucleotides, the CDR3 is TGTGCCAGCAGCCAAGATTGGGCGGTGGACTCCTACGAGCAGTACTTC. Its protein product is CASSQDWAVDSYEQYF.

This chain links TRBV2 with TRBJ2-6; 7 bases align to TRBD1. The trim removed 5 bases at V and 0 bases at J, leaving 7 bases unmatched. The CDR3 is 17 amino acids. Per germline, CDR1 SNHLY and CDR2 FYNNEI. The CDR3 reads CASSPDRPNSGANVLTF. CDR3 bases: TGTGCCAGCAGTCCGGACAGGCCGAACTCTGGGGCCAACGTCCTGACTTTC.

Details on this clone: The same CDR3 arises from other DNA sequences in this sample as well. The gene calls are TRBV9 and TRBJ1-5; unclear D gene. The CDR3 length is 14 residues. Germline CDR1 and CDR2: SGDLS and YYNGEE. V was trimmed by 0 bases and J by 0 bases, leaving 4 bases between them. Here the CDR3 reads CASSVGGSNQPQHF. CDR3 nucleotides: TGTGCCAGCAGCGTAGGAGGTAGCAATCAGCCCCAGCATTTT. Variable domain in full (rest from reference TRBV9 and TRBJ1-5): DSGVTQTPKHLITATGQRVTLRCSPRSGDLSVYWYQQSLDQGLQFLIQYYNGEERAKGNILERFSAQQFPDLHSELNLSSLELGDSALYFCASSVGGSNQPQHFGDGTRLSIL.